A single sample is the source of the 7 T cell receptor beta chains below, sequenced in a study of cytomegalovirus exposure and HLA in healthy donors. PCR employed 60 Vbeta and 13 Jbeta primers. Sequencing was performed with immunoSEQ multiplex PCR; in TCRdb, only in-frame clones are kept and a portion is missing. The repertoire includes roughly 150,000 clones, roughly three quarters of them detected once, and about 15% sits in the top ten. Source material: PBMCs. These receptors were taken from a woman aged 40 to 55 in good health and CMV-seronegative.

V gene TRBV29-1 combines with J gene TRBJ2-1, with D possibly TRBD1 on 5 matching bases. The germline CDR1 and CDR2 sequences are SQVTM and ANQGSEA. Deletions cut 4 bases from V and 3 bases from J, with 13 bases between. The CDR3 is 14 residues long. The CDR3 DNA is TGCAGCGTTGCCCCAGGGATATTCTACAATGAGCAGTTCTTC. It specifies CSVAPGIFYNEQFF.

This clone was seen a few times. The chain combines TRBV9 with TRBJ1-4, with 8 bases identical to TRBD1. Per the germline V gene, CDR1 is SGDLS and CDR2 is YYNGEE. The CDR3 covers 15 residues. J was trimmed by 6 bases and V by 3 bases; bases with no gene match: 7. CDR3 bases: TGTGCCAGCAGCGGTCGGACAGGGACTCATGAAAAACTGTTTTTT. This gives the protein CASSGRTGTHEKLFF. Supplemented by reference TRBV9 and TRBJ1-4, the full variable domain reads DSGVTQTPKHLITATGQRVTLRCSPRSGDLSVYWYQQSLDQGLQFLIQYYNGEERAKGNILERFSAQQFPDLHSELNLSSLELGDSALYFCASSGRTGTHEKLFFGSGTQLSVL.

The CDR3 here is CASSYGEGGSQHF. CDR3 coding DNA: TGTGCCAGCAGTTATGGGGAGGGCGGTAGCCAGCATTTT. The rearrangement joins TRBV6-6 to TRBJ1-5; D remains unclear. V was shortened by 3 bases and J by 12 bases, with 15 bases between the two germline ends. This CDR3 comprises 13 residues. CDR1 is MNHNY, CDR2 SVGAGI, per germline (reference sequence).

V is TRBV9 and J is TRBJ2-7; 8 nucleotides line up with TRBD2. Unmatched junction bases numbered 9, after V lost 0 bases and J lost 4 bases. This CDR3 is built from 16 residues. CDR1 is SGDLS, CDR2 YYNGEE, per germline. CDR3 in DNA: TGTGCCAGCAGCGTAGAGGCCGGGACTAGTTGGTACGAGCAGTACTTC. This gives the protein CASSVEAGTSWYEQYF.

V usage is TRBV4-3 and J usage is TRBJ2-7; D gene unclear. V was cut by 0 bases and J by 3 bases, with 9 bases left in between. Germline-derived CDR1 and CDR2 are LGHNA and YSLEER. The CDR3 runs to 14 residues. The CDR3 loop is CASSQDQASYEQYF. The CDR3 DNA follows: TGCGCCAGCAGCCAAGATCAGGCCAGCTACGAGCAGTACTTC.

The rearrangement joins TRBV6-5 to TRBJ2-5; 15 nucleotides align to TRBD2. Unmatched junction bases numbered 1, after V lost 4 bases and J lost 1 base. The CDR3 runs 16 residues. The V gene's germline CDR1 is MNHEY and CDR2 SVGAGI. The CDR3: CASSSGLAGGQETQYF. For the CDR3, the DNA is TGTGCCAGCAGTTCGGGACTAGCGGGGGGCCAAGAGACCCAGTACTTC.

The J gene is TRBJ1-4, the V gene TRBV28; possibly TRBD1 for D (6 bases). CDR1 is MDHEN and CDR2 is SYDVKM in the germline V gene. Trimming stripped 5 bases from V and 4 bases from J, with 14 bases between. The CDR3 extends over 15 amino acids. CDR3 DNA sequence: TGTGCCAGCAGTGTCGAGGGAGGGGGTAATGAAAAACTGTTTTTT. Its translation is CASSVEGGGNEKLFF.